A single sample gave rise to the 22 T cell receptor beta chains below, sequenced in a study of blood T cell repertoires in COVID-19. The repertoire was sequenced with immunoSEQ multiplex PCR; TCRdb's copy has only in-frame clones and lacks some. The sample lists 260,000 or so clones, 65% to 90% occurring once. What was sequenced was peripheral blood. These receptors all come from an older woman with acute or convalescent COVID-19.

The chain combines TRBV19 with TRBJ2-2; 10 bases align to TRBD2. V was pared by 3 bases and J by 6 bases, with 1 base of the junction left unmatched. Germline CDR1 reads LNHDA; CDR2 reads SQIVND (reference sequence). The CDR3 has 14 amino acids. This chain's CDR3 is CASSIGTSAGELFF. Written as DNA, the CDR3 is TGTGCCAGTAGTATTGGGACTAGCGCCGGGGAGCTGTTTTTT.

This clone was seen only a few times. V gene TRBV5-6 combines with J gene TRBJ1-2; no clear D gene. V shed 1 base and J shed 3 bases, with 13 bases lying between them. This CDR3 comprises 15 residues. CDR1 is SGHDT and CDR2 is YYEEEE in the germline V gene. This CDR3 reads CASSLSPGMDYGYTF. CDR3 bases: TGTGCCAGCAGCTTGTCGCCGGGGATGGACTATGGCTACACCTTC.

This clone has a count of ten or more. V is TRBV5-1 and J is TRBJ2-7; 7 bases fit TRBD1. Trimming cost V 0 bases and J 7 bases; bases outside gene matches: 7. Germline assignment: CDR1 SGHRS and CDR2 YFSETQ. This CDR3 has 14 residues. CDR3 residues: CASSLADRRLEQYF. The CDR3 nucleotides read TGCGCCAGCAGCTTGGCGGACAGGCGTCTGGAGCAGTACTTC.

This chain joins TRBV30 and TRBJ1-1, with D unclear. The V end lost 0 bases, the J end lost 0 bases, and 8 bases lay between the germline ends. From germline, CDR1 is GTSNPN and CDR2 SVGIG (reference sequence). CDR3 length equals 14 residues. CDR3 sequence reads: CAWSVNNLNTEAFF. For the CDR3, the DNA is TGTGCCTGGAGTGTAAACAATCTGAACACTGAAGCTTTCTTT.

This clone was recorded once. The chain has TRBV19 and TRBJ2-2; 7 bases are a match to TRBD1. The V gene's germline CDR1 is LNHDA and CDR2 SQIVND (reference sequence). V trimming: 3 bases; J trimming: 4 bases; junction bases outside the gene matches: 2. The CDR3 contains 14 residues. CDR3 sequence reads: CASSMGQITGELFF. DNA for the CDR3: TGTGCCAGTAGTATGGGACAGATCACCGGGGAGCTGTTTTTT. Complete variable domain (other parts from reference TRBV19 and TRBJ2-2): DGGITQSPKYLFRKEGQNVTLSCEQNLNHDAMYWYRQDPGQGLRLIYYSQIVNDFQKGDIAEGYSVSREKKESFPLTVTSAQKNPTAFYLCASSMGQITGELFFGEGSRLTVL.

This sequence joins TRBV7-2 and TRBJ1-2; no clear D. There are 15 residues in the CDR3. Germline V lookup: CDR1 SGHTA, CDR2 FQGNSA. V was clipped by 1 base and J by 0 bases, with 9 bases between them. Here the CDR3 reads CASSLGWATNYGYTF. The DNA for the CDR3 is TGTGCCAGCAGCTTAGGTTGGGCCACTAACTATGGCTACACCTTC.

The rearrangement uses TRBV4-3 and TRBJ2-5; 13 bases agree with TRBD2. Germline assignment: CDR1 LGHNA and CDR2 YSLEER. The CDR3 has 16 residues. The junction had 7 bases not matched to a gene; V was cut back by 5 bases and J by 4 bases. This CDR3 reads CASSFRLAGGGETQYF. CDR3 in DNA: TGCGCCAGCAGCTTCCGACTAGCGGGGGGTGGAGAGACCCAGTACTTC.

The chain is built from TRBV7-2 and TRBJ1-4; D may be TRBD1 (6 bases). CDR1 SGHTA and CDR2 FQGNSA come from the germline V gene. The V end was cut by 5 bases, the J end by 7 bases, with 11 bases between. The CDR3 consists of 13 residues. The CDR3 region has the DNA TGTGCCAGCAGCCGGGGGGGCGGTGAAAAACTGTTTTTT. Its protein product is CASSRGGGEKLFF.

The rearrangement joins TRBV7-9 to TRBJ1-2, with D possibly TRBD1 on 6 matching bases. The ends were cut back, 9 bases at V and 9 bases at J, with 23 bases in the middle. The V gene's germline CDR1 is SEHNR and CDR2 FQNEAQ (reference sequence). The CDR3 is 14 amino acids. The CDR3 nucleotides read TGTGCCAGATCTTTGGGTGGGGGGGCTGAAAGCTACACCTTC. This translates into CARSLGGGAESYTF.

This chain joins TRBV4-2 and TRBJ1-2; no reliable D call. CDR1 and CDR2 (germline): LGHNA, YNFKEQ. V shed 1 base and J shed 1 base, with 4 bases lying between them. The CDR3 runs 13 residues. CDR3 sequence (DNA): TGTGCCAGCAGCCAAGCTGTTAACTATGGCTACACCTTC. This gives the protein CASSQAVNYGYTF.

The chain carries TRBV3-1 (or the pseudogene TRBV3-2) and TRBJ2-7; D not certain. CDR3 length equals 14 residues. V lost 1 base and J 4 bases, leaving 11 bases between the germline ends. Germline V gene sequence: CDR1 LGHDT, CDR2 YNNKEL (reference sequence). The CDR3 reads CASSQGRQSYEQYF. CDR3 DNA sequence: TGTGCCAGCAGCCAAGGGCGGCAGTCTTACGAGCAGTACTTC.

The chain uses TRBV7-2 and TRBJ1-6; 9 bases fit TRBD1. The CDR3 has 16 residues. Germline V lookup: CDR1 SGHTA, CDR2 FQGNSA. V was clipped by 1 base and J by 9 bases; unmatched bases: 7. CDR3 DNA: TGTGCCAGCAGCTTAGTAATGACAGGGGGAGGTTCACCCCTCCACTTT. This gives the protein CASSLVMTGGGSPLHF.

This clone has more than one count but fewer than ten. The identical CDR3 is also encoded by other nucleotide sequences in the sample. This chain links TRBV7-2 with TRBJ1-6; possible D gene TRBD1, 5 bases. CDR1 is SGHTA, CDR2 FQGNSA, per germline. The CDR3 covers 17 residues. V lost 1 base and J lost 6, with 16 bases in between. CDR3: CASSLESGGGINSPLHF. In nucleotides, the CDR3 is TGTGCCAGCAGCTTAGAATCCGGGGGGGGGATTAATTCACCCCTCCACTTT.

The gene calls are TRBV5-1 and TRBJ1-1; TRBD1 is a possible D gene (5 bases). Germline V gene sequence: CDR1 SGHRS, CDR2 YFSETQ. CDR3 length equals 14 residues. The germline V and J ends were trimmed by 6 bases and 1 base, with 13 bases remaining between them. The CDR3 nucleotides read TGCGCCAGCAAGACCGGGGGGGAGAACACTGAAGCTTTCTTT. Translating it yields CASKTGGENTEAFF.

The chain recombines TRBV7-2 with TRBJ1-6; 7 bases fit TRBD1. The germline V gene has CDR1 SGHTA and CDR2 FQGNSA. The V gene end was trimmed by 6 bases and the J gene end by 7 bases; junction bases not matched to a gene: 3. This CDR3 region has 13 residues. CDR3 DNA sequence: TGTGCCAGCAGGGGACAGTGGAATTCACCCCTCCACTTT. Residues: CASRGQWNSPLHF.

The chain combines TRBV10-3 with TRBJ1-3; D is unclear. Looked up from germline, CDR1 is ENHRY and CDR2 is SYGVKD. The CDR3 spans 15 residues. Between the trimmed V and J ends, which lost 4 bases and 2 bases, there was a span of 12 bases. The CDR3 sequence: CAISAPPGTGNTIYF. The CDR3 DNA sequence: TGTGCCATCAGTGCCCCGCCGGGAACTGGAAACACCATATATTTT.

The J gene is TRBJ1-1, the V gene TRBV10-1, with TRBD1 identical over 10 bases. The germline V gene encodes CDR1 WNHNN and CDR2 SYGVQD (reference sequence). This CDR3 has 16 amino acids. V gave up 0 bases and J gave up 6 bases; unmatched junction bases: 7. The CDR3 nucleotides are TGCGCCAGCAGTGAGTCTCAAGGCGGACAGGGGGCTGAAGCTTTCTTT. Amino acid sequence: CASSESQGGQGAEAFF.

The V and J genes are TRBV9 and TRBJ1-2; 7 bases match TRBD1. Trimming at V came to 5 bases and at J to 1 base, leaving 5 bases not matched to a gene. This CDR3 is 14 amino acids long. Germline lookup yields CDR1 SGDLS and CDR2 YYNGEE. The CDR3 DNA sequence: TGTGCCAGCAGGCCCTCAGGGGGTAACTATGGCTACACCTTC. It specifies CASRPSGGNYGYTF.

The chain carries TRBV2 and TRBJ1-5, with 8 bases aligning to TRBD1. This CDR3 comprises 14 residues. Germline V gene sequence: CDR1 SNHLY, CDR2 FYNNEI. V lost 6 bases and J lost 6; bases outside the gene matches: 7. The CDR3 reads CASRETGVVQPQHF. The CDR3 DNA reads as TGTGCCAGCAGGGAGACAGGGGTCGTTCAGCCCCAGCATTTT.

This chain links TRBV2 with TRBJ1-2; 7 nucleotides align to TRBD1. V shed 8 bases, J shed 4 bases, and the junction held 10 bases outside the gene matches. This CDR3 region has 14 residues. Germline CDR1 is SNHLY and CDR2 is FYNNEI. CDR3 loop: CASSQGGQVYGYTF. In DNA, the CDR3 is TGTGCCAGCTCCCAGGGGGGACAAGTCTATGGCTACACCTTC.

The chain uses TRBV7-9 and TRBJ2-1; tentative D call: TRBD2 (5 bases). Germline lookup yields CDR1 SEHNR and CDR2 FQNEAQ (reference sequence). This CDR3 region has 14 residues. V gave up 4 bases and J gave up 7 bases, with 14 bases separating them. Here the CDR3 reads CASSSPGGGNEQFF. In DNA, the CDR3 is TGTGCCAGCAGCTCCCCCGGAGGCGGGAATGAGCAGTTCTTC.

This clone was observed a single time. The genes are TRBV2 and TRBJ1-2; D might be TRBD1 (6 bases). CDR1 is SNHLY, CDR2 FYNNEI, per germline. The CDR3 runs to 13 residues. The V end lost 6 bases, the J end lost 4 bases, and 12 bases lay between the germline ends. The CDR3 reads CASRAGTRYGYTF. CDR3 DNA: TGTGCCAGCAGAGCCGGGACACGCTATGGCTACACCTTC.